The 20 T cell receptor beta chains below come from one sample, sequenced in a study of tumor-infiltrating lymphocytes in primary liver carcinoma. The investigators made TCR beta cDNA from 400 to 550 ng total RNA, using a constant-region primer. Three nested multiplex PCR rounds, a slightly modified ARM-PCR, produced the libraries for TCR beta. A C-beta reverse primer was combined with TRBV1-TRBV30 forward primers in the first two PCR rounds, and each round had approximately 10 cycles. TCRdb analysed the multiplex PCR reads with MiXCR anew, one entry per CDR3 protein. The sample lists approximately 74,000 distinct CDR3 sequences, 60% to 80% occurring once. RNA and DNA were co-extracted from around 20-30 mg of unsorted bulk tissue. What was sequenced was liver tumor tissue from sampling region 4. As to subset: tumor region T4, right-lateral pole. These receptors came from a woman aged 55-69 years with primary liver carcinoma and hepatitis B virus infection.

With regard to this clonotype: One junction end disagrees with the germline gene, perhaps due to a read error. The chain's CDR3 is CACSTLTGVGDMQYF. The CDR3 coding sequence is TGCGCCTGCAGTACCCTCACGGGAGTCGGTGATATGCAGTATTTT. V gene TRBV5-1 combines with J gene TRBJ2-3, with D possibly TRBD2 on 6 matching bases. Per germline, CDR1 SGHRS and CDR2 YFSETQ. CDR3 length: 15 residues. The whole variable domain, filled in from reference TRBV5-1 and TRBJ2-3, reads KAGVTQTPRYLIKTRGQQVTLSCSPISGHRSVSWYQQTPGQGLQFLFEYFSETQRNKGNFPGRFSGRQFSNSRSEMNVSTLELGDSALYLCACSTLTGVGDMQYFGPGTRLTVL.

This clonotype is a singleton in its sample. A junction boundary mismatches the germline segment, possibly from a read error. The chain uses TRBV11-2 and TRBJ2-2, with TRBD1 identical over 7 bases. This CDR3 contains 18 residues. Germline lookup yields CDR1 SGHAT and CDR2 FQNNGV. CDR3 residues: CASSRGGSYIANTGELYF. For the CDR3, the DNA is TGTGCCAGCAGCCGAGGGGGCTCTTATATCGCGAACACCGGGGAGTTGTATTTT.

In the case of this clonotype: A much larger clone sits a single nucleotide away, making a read error possible. This chain links TRBV29-1 with TRBJ1-2; possible D gene TRBD1, 6 bases. The V end was cut by 7 bases, the J end by 5 bases, with 14 bases between. Germline loops: CDR1 SQVTM, CDR2 ANQGSEA. This CDR3 has 12 amino acids. The CDR3 is CSGVQGHYGYTF. The CDR3 bases are TGCAGCGGCGTCCAGGGACATTATGGCTACACCTTC. The complete variable domain, with remaining parts taken from reference TRBV29-1 and TRBJ1-2, reads SAVISQKPSRDICQRGTSLTIQCQVDSQVTMMFWYRQQPGQSLTLIATANQGSEATYESGFVIDKFPISRPNLTFSTLTVSNMSPEDSSIYLCSGVQGHYGYTFGSGTRLTVV.

Concerning this clonotype: The conserved phenylalanine or tryptophan is not found at the CDR3 terminus, so this likely reflects a read error. The chain is built from TRBV11-3 and TRBJ1-1; 7 positions match TRBD1. The CDR3 covers 14 residues. Germline loops: CDR1 SGHNT, CDR2 YENEEA. This chain's CDR3 is CASSFGTVNTEAFI. CDR3 sequence (DNA): TGTGCCAGCAGTTTCGGGACAGTGAACACTGAGGCTTTCATT.

This clonotype has just a few counts. This sequence may be a read error, since a much larger clone differs from it by one base. The V and J genes are TRBV6-5 and TRBJ2-7; weak D call: TRBD2 (6 bases). The germline gives CDR1 MNHEY, CDR2 SVGAGI. The CDR3 loop spans 16 amino acids. Trimming stripped 2 bases from V and 8 bases from J, with 22 bases between. The CDR3, as DNA: TGTGCCAGCAGTTACCGAGGGGCTAGCGCCCGGGGCAAGCAGTACTTC. Translated, it gives CASSYRGASARGKQYF.

This clonotype appeared many times. V is TRBV5-1 and J is TRBJ1-1; D is unresolved. Trimming cost V 3 bases and J 0 bases, with 9 bases left between them. Germline V gene sequence: CDR1 SGHRS, CDR2 YFSETQ. The CDR3 is 14 amino acids. The CDR3 DNA follows: TGCGCCAGCAGCTCACAACATATGAACACTGAAGCTTTCTTT. It specifies CASSSQHMNTEAFF.

The gene calls are TRBV7-3 and TRBJ2-3; tentatively, D is TRBD2 (7 bases). CDR1 and CDR2 (germline): SGHTA, FQGTGA. The CDR3 runs to 16 residues. V gave up 1 base and J gave up 6 bases, with 17 bases separating them. The CDR3 bases are TGTGCCAGCAGCTTAAGGGGGGGGCTCCCCGTGGATACGCAGTATTTT. This encodes CASSLRGGLPVDTQYF. Combining the CDR3 with reference TRBV7-3 and TRBJ2-3 gives the whole variable domain GAGVSQTPSNKVTEKGKYVELRCDPISGHTALYWYRQSLGQGPEFLIYFQGTGAADDSGLPNDRFFAVRPEGSVSTLKIQRTERGDSAVYLCASSLRGGLPVDTQYFGPGTRLTVL.

On this clonotype itself: An end of the junction does not agree with germline; a read error may underlie this. J is TRBJ1-1 and V is TRBV12-3 or TRBV12-4; 7 bases agree with TRBD1. There are 14 residues in the CDR3. The chain's CDR3 is CASRVGQLNTEALF. CDR3 in DNA: TGCGCCAGCAGAGTGGGACAGTTGAACACTGAAGCTTTATTT.

This clonotype was picked up many times. The chain uses TRBV12-3 or TRBV12-4 and TRBJ2-1, with 10 bases lining up with TRBD2. Losses at the gene ends were 5 bases for V and 2 bases for J; bases not matched to a gene: 6. The CDR3 contains 16 residues. The CDR3 reads CASSPRTSGTYNEQFF. CDR3 coding DNA: TGTGCCAGCAGTCCCAGGACTAGCGGAACCTACAATGAGCAGTTCTTC.

About this clonotype: One junction end does not reproduce the germline sequence, and a read error may be involved. The gene calls are TRBV29-1 and TRBJ1-2, with TRBD1 as a possible D gene (6 bases). Germline loops: CDR1 SQVTM, CDR2 ANQGSEA. The CDR3 is made up of 12 amino acids. This CDR3 reads CSVEEGGYDYTF. As DNA, the CDR3 is TGCAGCGTTGAGGAGGGGGGCTATGACTACACCTTC.

Concerning this clonotype: Without the conserved terminal phenylalanine or tryptophan, this CDR3 likely stems from a read error. The DNA is omitted, as the CDR3 cannot be located on it reliably, and the CDR3 follows TCRdb's listing. V and J are TRBV4-1 and TRBJ1-2. Counting both end residues, the CDR3 totals 16 amino acids. The V gene's germline CDR1 is MGHRA and CDR2 YSYEKL. CDR3: CASSQGGMYSNYGYIL.

In regard to this clonotype: The junction departs from the called germline gene at one end, perhaps through a read error. This chain uses TRBV13 with TRBJ2-7; D is undetermined. Germline V CDR1 and CDR2: PRHDT, FYEKMQ (reference sequence). The CDR3 totals 12 residues. This CDR3 is CASSLTPGEQCF. CDR3 in DNA: TGTGCCAGCAGCTTAACTCCCGGTGAGCAGTGCTTC.

Regarding this clonotype: Lacking the conserved final phenylalanine or tryptophan, this CDR3 likely reflects a read error. No DNA is shown, since the ends of the CDR3 on it are uncertain; the CDR3 is the one TCRdb lists. The chain employs TRBV11-2 and TRBJ2-1. The CDR3 numbers 15 amino acids, ends counted. Germline CDR1 SGHAT, CDR2 FQNNGV. CDR3 sequence: CARSLDGSSYNEQLS.

On this clonotype: A clone one base away is much larger, so this may be a read error. This chain connects TRBV30 to TRBJ2-3; TRBD1 might be the D (7 bases). The germline V gene encodes CDR1 GTSNPN and CDR2 SVGIG (reference sequence). This CDR3 is 14 amino acids long. CDR3 amino acids: CAWAYRGGPDAQYF. The CDR3 DNA reads as TGTGCCTGGGCGTACAGGGGAGGTCCAGATGCGCAGTATTTT.

Regarding this clonotype: One end of the junction is discordant with germline, which a read error may explain. The chain links TRBV29-1 to TRBJ2-3; D could derive from TRBD1 or TRBD2 (5 bases each). Germline V gives CDR1 SQVTM, CDR2 ANQGSEA. This CDR3 region has 12 residues. This chain's CDR3 is CSATTAEDTQYF. The CDR3 nucleotides read TGTAGCGCGACGACAGCGGAAGATACTCAGTATTTT.

The rearrangement links TRBV7-3 to TRBJ2-1; 7 bases map to TRBD2. Germline trimming cut 2 bases from V and 5 bases from J; bases unmatched to any gene: 6. The CDR3 sequence is 15 residues long. CDR1 SGHTA and CDR2 FQGTGA come from the germline V gene. The CDR3 loop is CASSLQTSSNNEQFF. The CDR3 nucleotides are TGTGCCAGCAGCTTACAGACTAGCTCGAACAATGAGCAGTTCTTC. The full variable domain, completed using reference TRBV7-3 and TRBJ2-1, is GAGVSQTPSNKVTEKGKYVELRCDPISGHTALYWYRQSLGQGPEFLIYFQGTGAADDSGLPNDRFFAVRPEGSVSTLKIQRTERGDSAVYLCASSLQTSSNNEQFFGPGTRLTVL.

In its sample, this clonotype was seen many times. The gene calls are TRBV13 and TRBJ1-1, with 7 bases lining up with TRBD1. Germline-derived CDR1 and CDR2 are PRHDT and FYEKMQ (reference sequence). V was pared by 5 bases and J by 4 bases, with 7 bases of the junction left unmatched. The CDR3 is 14 amino acids. The CDR3 here is CASSPDRVGTEAFF. CDR3 nucleotide sequence: TGTGCCAGCAGCCCCGACAGGGTGGGCACTGAAGCTTTCTTT.

This chain joins TRBV6-1 and TRBJ2-1; D remains ambiguous. The ends were cut back, 2 bases at V and 11 bases at J, with 13 bases in the middle. CDR3 length: 13 amino acids. Germline CDR1 reads MNHNS; CDR2 reads SASEGT. DNA of the CDR3: TGTGCCAGCAGTGAATTGACGTGGAATAAGCAGTTCTTC. The encoded protein is CASSELTWNKQFF.

Details on this clonotype: One junction end disagrees with the germline gene, perhaps due to a read error. This chain links TRBV29-1 with TRBJ2-5; D is undetermined. CDR1 is SQVTM and CDR2 is ANQGSEA in the germline V gene. The CDR3 runs to 11 residues. In DNA, the CDR3 is TGCAGCGTTTACGGGCGTGAGACCCAGCACTTC. It encodes CSVYGRETQHF.

This clonotype was found once. The junction shows a germline mismatch at one end, possibly a read error. V gene TRBV6-6 combines with J gene TRBJ1-2; D possibly corresponds to TRBD1 (6 bases). The length of the CDR3 is 14 residues. The germline V gene has CDR1 MNHNY and CDR2 SVGAGI (reference sequence). The DNA of the CDR3 is TGTACCAGCAGTTTCCCCGGCAGGGGAAGTGGCTACACCTTC. Translation: CTSSFPGRGSGYTF.